This T cell receptor beta chain was identified during a study of cytomegalovirus exposure and HLA in healthy donors. Sequenced by immunoSEQ multiplex PCR; TCRdb stores in-frame clones only, minus some. The sample lists some 100,000 clones; around 85% were seen once. General study results and limits: The authors enumerated under 200 TCR beta chains as linked to cytomegalovirus.

With regard to this clone: Antigen specificity is unknown.

Germline loops: CDR1 SGHVS, CDR2 FNYEAQ. The CDR3 totals 15 residues. Germline trimming cut 0 bases from V and 5 bases from J; bases unmatched to any gene: 5. Sequenced material: PBMCs. V and J are TRBV7-6 and TRBJ1-2, with 8 bases that match TRBD1. This sequence was found in a young man in good health and CMV-seropositive. The CDR3 sequence: CASSLAGQARYGYTF. DNA of the CDR3: TGTGCCAGCAGCTTAGCGGGACAGGCCCGATATGGCTACACCTTC.